What follows are 3 T cell receptor beta chains derived from one specimen sequenced in a study of cytotoxic CD8 clonotypes in ibrutinib-treated CLL. Profiled with immunoSEQ multiplex PCR; TCRdb holds only in-frame clones, not every one. This table has about 29,000 clones, about three quarters appearing once. The sample in question was PBMCs, obtained after 36 months of ibrutinib treatment. The receptors were gathered from a human donor with chronic lymphocytic leukemia.

The CDR3 region is CASSQDGGGTATDTQYF. The CDR3 DNA follows: TGCGCCAGCAGCCAAGATGGGGGTGGTACAGCCACAGATACGCAGTATTTT. The chain recombines TRBV4-1 with TRBJ2-3; possibly TRBD1 or TRBD2 for D (5 bases each). Germline assignment: CDR1 MGHRA and CDR2 YSYEKL. The CDR3 loop spans 17 amino acids. The V and J ends lost 0 bases and 2 bases respectively, with 15 bases between them.

The CDR3 DNA reads as TGCGCCAGCAGCCCGACAGGGGCTGAAGATACGCAGTATTTT. The encoded protein is CASSPTGAEDTQYF. This chain joins TRBV5-1 and TRBJ2-3, with 8 nucleotides matching TRBD1. The V segment lost 4 bases and the J segment 5 bases; nucleotides outside the gene matches: 6. CDR3 length equals 14 residues. CDR1 SGHRS and CDR2 YFSETQ come from the germline V gene. Full variable domain (rest looked up from reference TRBV5-1 and TRBJ2-3): KAGVTQTPRYLIKTRGQQVTLSCSPISGHRSVSWYQQTPGQGLQFLFEYFSETQRNKGNFPGRFSGRQFSNSRSEMNVSTLELGDSALYLCASSPTGAEDTQYFGPGTRLTVL.

The rearrangement joins TRBV4-1 to TRBJ1-2, with TRBD1 as a possible D gene (6 bases). V lost 0 bases and J 4 bases, leaving 12 bases between the germline ends. Germline V gene data show CDR1 as MGHRA and CDR2 as YSYEKL. The CDR3 runs 15 residues. The CDR3 DNA reads TGCGCCAGCAGCCAAGAAAAACAGGGCCTCTATGGCTACACCTTC. This translates into CASSQEKQGLYGYTF.